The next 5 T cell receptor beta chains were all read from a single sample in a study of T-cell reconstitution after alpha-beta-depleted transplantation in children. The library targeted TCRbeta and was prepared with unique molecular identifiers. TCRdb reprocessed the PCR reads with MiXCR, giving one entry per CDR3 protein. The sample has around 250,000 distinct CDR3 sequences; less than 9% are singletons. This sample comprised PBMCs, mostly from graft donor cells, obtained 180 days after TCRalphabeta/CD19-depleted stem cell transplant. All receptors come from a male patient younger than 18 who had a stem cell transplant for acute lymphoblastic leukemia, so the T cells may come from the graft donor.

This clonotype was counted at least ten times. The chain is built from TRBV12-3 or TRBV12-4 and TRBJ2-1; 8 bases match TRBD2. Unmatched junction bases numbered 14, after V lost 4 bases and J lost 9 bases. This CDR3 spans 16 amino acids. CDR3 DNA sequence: TGTGCCAGCAGTTCACCGCCGGGACTAGGAAGTGGTGAGCAGTTCTTC. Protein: CASSSPPGLGSGEQFF.

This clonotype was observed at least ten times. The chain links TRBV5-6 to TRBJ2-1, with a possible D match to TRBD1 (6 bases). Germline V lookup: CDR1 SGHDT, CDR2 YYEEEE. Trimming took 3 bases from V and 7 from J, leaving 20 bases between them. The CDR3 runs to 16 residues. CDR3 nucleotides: TGTGCCAGCAGCTCGCCGTCAGGGGATAGGATAAATGAGCAGTTCTTC. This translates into CASSSPSGDRINEQFF. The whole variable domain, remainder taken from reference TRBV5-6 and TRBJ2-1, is DAGVTQSPTHLIKTRGQQVTLRCSPKSGHDTVSWYQQALGQGPQFIFQYYEEEERQRGNFPDRFSGHQFPNYSSELNVNALLLGDSALYLCASSSPSGDRINEQFFGPGTRLTVL.

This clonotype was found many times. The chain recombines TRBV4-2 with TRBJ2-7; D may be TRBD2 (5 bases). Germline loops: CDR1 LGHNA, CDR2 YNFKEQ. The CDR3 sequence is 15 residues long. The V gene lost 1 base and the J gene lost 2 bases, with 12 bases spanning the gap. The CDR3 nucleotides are TGTGCCAGCAGCCAAGTCGCCGGGAAAACCTACGAGCAGTACTTC. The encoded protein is CASSQVAGKTYEQYF.

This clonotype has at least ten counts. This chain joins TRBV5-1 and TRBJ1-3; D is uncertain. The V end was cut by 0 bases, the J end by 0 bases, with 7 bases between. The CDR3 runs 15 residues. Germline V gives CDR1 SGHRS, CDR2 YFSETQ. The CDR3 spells CASSLAGNSGNTIYF. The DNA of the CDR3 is TGCGCCAGCAGCTTGGCAGGTAACTCTGGAAACACCATATATTTT.

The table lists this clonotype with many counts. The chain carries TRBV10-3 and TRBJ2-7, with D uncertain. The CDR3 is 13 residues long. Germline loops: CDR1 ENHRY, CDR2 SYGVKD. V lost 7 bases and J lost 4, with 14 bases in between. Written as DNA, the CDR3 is TGTGCCATCATACCCAGGAGCCCGTACGAGCAGTACTTC. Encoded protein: CAIIPRSPYEQYF.